Below, one TCR beta chain is given with its context. It lacks a known antigen. There are no base qualities to consult, and no much larger clone falls within one base. CD8 naive samples consisted of CD45RO-negative cells that were positively selected for CCR7, yielding a CD45RA+CCR7+ population without TemRA cells. The donors were healthy, HIV-negative adults with no recently reported acute infections or vaccinations. Every donor was a Caucasian adult living in Nashville, Tennessee, USA. After blood collection by leukapheresis, PBMCs were isolated using Ficoll-Histopaque density gradient centrifugation and then cryopreserved in the vapor phase of liquid nitrogen. Purity and quantity of every magnetically sorted T cell population were checked by analytical flow cytometry. Genomic DNA was isolated from each sorted fraction and quantified by UV absorbance on a Nanodrop 2000c. The data were taken from a study of shared clonotypes between healthy human individuals (TCRdb year 2020). About the study as a whole: The cohort included a few men and a couple of women between 18 and 49 years of age. For each donor, CD4 naive and CD4 memory were each given three plates, CD8 naive was given two plates, and CD8 memory was given one plate. The study deeply sequenced blood TCR repertoires of five healthy adults to estimate repertoire size and the extent of clonotype sharing between individuals. To increase sequencing depth and limit assay-specific biases, different laboratories used diverse techniques to prepare libraries and sequence TCR repertoires. Leukapheresis yielded between about 0.8 and 9.5 billion PBMCs per donor. The paper's findings and limits, for the study overall: Rarefaction of sorted-subset datasets indicated incomplete sequencing despite the large sequencing depth. Estimated clonotype richness was generally larger for naive than for memory subsets. Sampling was restricted to blood, and TCR repertoires in tissues likely differ from the TCR repertoires found in blood. Across a handful of donors, approximately 5% of naive CD4, roughly 3.8% of naive CD8, under 2.5% of memory CD4, and under 0.45% of memory CD8 clonotypes were shared. Pairwise subsampling led to the expectation that sequencing depth would affect the degree of clonotype sharing among donors. Because the study included a small number of donors, the genetic and exposure-history diversity represented was limited. Clonotypes shared by all four sorted-subset donors showed higher generation probabilities than non-shared clonotypes.

Using the deep immunoSEQ assay, TCR CDR3 regions were amplified from genomic DNA by multiplex PCR. Extracted genomic DNA from each cell subset was spread evenly across all wells of several immunoSEQ 96-well plates, with each plate serving as a replicate. For sorted subsets, each replicate PCR was loaded with around 220 ng genomic DNA, equivalent to 25,000 to 30,000 T cell genomes. Purified libraries were measured with a Qubit 3.0 fluorometer, size-checked on a Bioanalyzer 2100, and measured again with the KAPA Library Quantification kit. Every immunoSEQ 96-well plate was sequenced on a separate single-read 150-cycle Illumina NextSeq 550 flow cell. From the authors' description of their analysis: Because the immunoSEQ output held only junctional sequences and lacked quality scores, the filtering could not match the filtering applied to full-length reads. Sequences were annotated with PyIR, a Python wrapper for IgBLAST v1.9, using IMGT germline references to assign V/J genes and CDR3. Reads with weak V/J assignments (E-value above 1e-6), missing CDR3, stop codons, out-of-frame junctions, or ambiguous translated residues were removed. V3J clonotypes were defined by identical inferred V gene, J gene, and CDR3 amino acid sequence. The percentage overlap between two repertoires was calculated by dividing the number of shared unique clonotypes by the size of the smaller repertoire. RTK rarefaction, the Chao1 estimator, and Recon v2.1 estimates of unobserved clonotypes were used to assess repertoire richness. Generation probabilities for all TCRbeta clonotypes obtained by the gDNA method from a handful of donors were computed using OLGA. TCRdb re-hosts the immuneACCESS table, in-frame sequences only. Its copies lack some clones; in the studies checked, an unresolved V gene accounts for under half of them, and the cause for the rest is not known. The V and J calls and clone size are taken from that table; D and trimming were inferred from the DNA. In all, the sample holds millions of clones, and 85% to 95% of those were seen once. The ten top clones hold under 2% of the sample.

The CDR3 measures 15 amino acids from cysteine to phenylalanine. Kept here is only the CDR3 DNA, which spans 45 bases and is read in frame from base 1. Trimming takes 7 bases from V and 1 base from J, and the germline ends sit 15 bases apart. According to the germline V gene (reference sequence), CDR1 reads MNHEY and CDR2 reads SMNVEV. This sequence uses TRBV27 and TRBJ2-3; TRBD1 is perhaps the D gene, given 7 matching bases. The sample consisted of naive CD8+ T cells from PBMCs. What the cell subset or site label conveys for this sample: CD45RA+CCR7+. The sequence was obtained from a young man in good health. Some clones in this sample may be carry-over from other donors' samples. The sequence in DNA is TGTGCCAGCACCATCGGCAGGGGGGGCACAGATACGCAGTATTTT. Translated, this is CASTIGRGGTDTQYF.